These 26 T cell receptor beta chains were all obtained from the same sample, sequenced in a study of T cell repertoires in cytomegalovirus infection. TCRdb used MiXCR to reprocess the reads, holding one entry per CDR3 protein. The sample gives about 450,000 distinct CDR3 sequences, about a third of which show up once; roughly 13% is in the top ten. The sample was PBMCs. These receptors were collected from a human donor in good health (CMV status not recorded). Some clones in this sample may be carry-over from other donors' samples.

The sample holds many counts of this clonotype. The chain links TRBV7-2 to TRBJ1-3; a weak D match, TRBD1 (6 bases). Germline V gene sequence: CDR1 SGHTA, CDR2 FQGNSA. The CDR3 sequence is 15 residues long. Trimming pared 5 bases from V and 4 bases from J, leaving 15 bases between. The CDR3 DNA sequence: TGTGCCAGCAGCGAACAACAGGGAAAAGGAAACACCATATATTTT. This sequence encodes CASSEQQGKGNTIYF.

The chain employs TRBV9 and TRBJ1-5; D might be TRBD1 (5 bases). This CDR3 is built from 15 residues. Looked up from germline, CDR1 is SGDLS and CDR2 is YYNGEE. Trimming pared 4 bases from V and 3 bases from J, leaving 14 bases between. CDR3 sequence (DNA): TGTGCCAGCAGCTCGAGGGGTGCGGACAATCAGCCCCAGCATTTT. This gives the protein CASSSRGADNQPQHF.

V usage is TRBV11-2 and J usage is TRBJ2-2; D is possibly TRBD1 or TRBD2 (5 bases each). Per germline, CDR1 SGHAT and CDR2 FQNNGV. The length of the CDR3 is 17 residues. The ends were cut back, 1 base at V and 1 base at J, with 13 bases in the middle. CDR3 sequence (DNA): TGTGCCAGCAGCTTAGGAGGGGTGGACTTGAACACCGGGGAGCTGTTTTTT. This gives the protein CASSLGGVDLNTGELFF.

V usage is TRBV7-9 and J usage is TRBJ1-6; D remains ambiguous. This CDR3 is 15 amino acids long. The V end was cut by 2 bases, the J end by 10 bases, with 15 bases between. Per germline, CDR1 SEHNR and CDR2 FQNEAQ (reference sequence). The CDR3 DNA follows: TGTGCCAGCAGCTTATCGGTTGGCAGGCGATCACCCCTCCACTTT. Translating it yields CASSLSVGRRSPLHF.

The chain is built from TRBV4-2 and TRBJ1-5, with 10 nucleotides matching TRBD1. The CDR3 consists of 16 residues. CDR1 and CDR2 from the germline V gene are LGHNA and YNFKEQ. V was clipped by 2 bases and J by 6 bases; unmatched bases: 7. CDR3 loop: CASSQQTGGEGQPQHF. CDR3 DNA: TGTGCCAGCAGCCAACAGACAGGGGGCGAGGGTCAGCCCCAGCATTTT.

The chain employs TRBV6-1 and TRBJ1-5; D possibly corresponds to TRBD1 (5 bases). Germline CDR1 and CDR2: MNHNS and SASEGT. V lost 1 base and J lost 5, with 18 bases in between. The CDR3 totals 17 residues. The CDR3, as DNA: TGTGCCAGCAGTGAAGGCGTGGGCGGGGGGTGGTATCAGCCCCAGCATTTT. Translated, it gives CASSEGVGGGWYQPQHF.

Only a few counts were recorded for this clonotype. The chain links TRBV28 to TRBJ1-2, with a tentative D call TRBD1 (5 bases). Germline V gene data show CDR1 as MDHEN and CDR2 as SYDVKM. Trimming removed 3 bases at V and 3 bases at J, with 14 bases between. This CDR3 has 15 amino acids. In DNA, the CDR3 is TGTGCCAGCAGTTTGAGTCAGGGAAATTACTATGGCTACACCTTC. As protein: CASSLSQGNYYGYTF.

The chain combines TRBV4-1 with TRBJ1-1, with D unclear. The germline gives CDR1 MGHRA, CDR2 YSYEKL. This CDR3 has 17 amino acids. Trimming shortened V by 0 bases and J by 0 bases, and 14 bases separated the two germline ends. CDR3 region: CASSQDLGPPMNTEAFF. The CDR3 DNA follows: TGCGCCAGCAGCCAAGATCTTGGGCCCCCTATGAACACTGAAGCTTTCTTT.

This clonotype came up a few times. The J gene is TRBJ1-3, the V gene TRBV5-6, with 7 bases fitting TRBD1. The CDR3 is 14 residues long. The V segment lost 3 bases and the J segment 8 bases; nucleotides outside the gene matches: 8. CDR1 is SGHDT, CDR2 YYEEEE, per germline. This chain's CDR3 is CASSSTGSRDTIYF. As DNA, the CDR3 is TGTGCCAGCAGCTCGACAGGGTCGAGGGACACCATATATTTT.

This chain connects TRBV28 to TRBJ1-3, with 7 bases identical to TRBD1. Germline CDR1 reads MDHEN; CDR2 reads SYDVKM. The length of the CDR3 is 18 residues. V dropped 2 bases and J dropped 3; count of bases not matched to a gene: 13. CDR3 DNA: TGTGCCAGCAGTTTACCCACCGCGGCAGGGGGTTTTGGAAACACCATATATTTT. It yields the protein CASSLPTAAGGFGNTIYF.

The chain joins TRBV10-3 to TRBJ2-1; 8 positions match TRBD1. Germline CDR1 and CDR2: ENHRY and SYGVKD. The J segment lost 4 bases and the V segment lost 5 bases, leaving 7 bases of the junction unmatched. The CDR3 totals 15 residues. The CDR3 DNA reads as TGTGCCATCAGTCCAGGGGGCTCTTTTTACAATGAGCAGTTCTTC. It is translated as CAISPGGSFYNEQFF.

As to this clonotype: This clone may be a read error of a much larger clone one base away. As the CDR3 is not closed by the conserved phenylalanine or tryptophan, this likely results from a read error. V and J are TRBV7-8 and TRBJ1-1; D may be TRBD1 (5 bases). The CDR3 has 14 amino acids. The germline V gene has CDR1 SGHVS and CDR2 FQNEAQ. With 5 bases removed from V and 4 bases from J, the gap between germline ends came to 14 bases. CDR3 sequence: CASSQGDRVTEAFC. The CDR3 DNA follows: TGTGCCAGCAGCCAAGGGGATAGGGTCACTGAAGCTTTCTGT.

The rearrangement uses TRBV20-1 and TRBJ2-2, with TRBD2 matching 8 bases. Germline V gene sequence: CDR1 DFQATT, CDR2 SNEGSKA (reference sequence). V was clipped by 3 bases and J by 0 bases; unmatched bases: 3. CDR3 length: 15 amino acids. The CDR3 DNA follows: TGCAGTGCTAGCGCGGGGGGCGCGAACACCGGGGAGCTGTTTTTT. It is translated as CSASAGGANTGELFF.

CDR3 residues: CASSFTGSRRTQYF. The CDR3 region has the DNA TGTGCCAGCAGTTTTACGGGGTCCCGGCGGACCCAGTACTTC. V and J are TRBV28 and TRBJ2-5, with a tentative D call TRBD2 (5 bases). CDR1 is MDHEN and CDR2 is SYDVKM in the germline V gene. V lost 3 bases and J 7 bases, leaving 15 bases between the germline ends. This CDR3 is 14 amino acids long.

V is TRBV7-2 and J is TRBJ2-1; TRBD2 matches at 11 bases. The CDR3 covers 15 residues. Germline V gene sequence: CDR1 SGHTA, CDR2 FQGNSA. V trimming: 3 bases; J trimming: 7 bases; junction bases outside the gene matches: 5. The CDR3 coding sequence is TGTGCCAGCAGCTTGGGTAGCGGGGGGGGAAATGAGCAGTTCTTC. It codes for CASSLGSGGGNEQFF.

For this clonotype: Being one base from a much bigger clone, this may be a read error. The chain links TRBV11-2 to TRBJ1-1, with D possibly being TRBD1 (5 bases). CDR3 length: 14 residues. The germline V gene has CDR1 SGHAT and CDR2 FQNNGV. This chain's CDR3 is CASSPVIGASTAVF. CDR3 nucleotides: TGTGCCAGCAGCCCAGTGATTGGGGCGAGTACCGCTGTCTTT.

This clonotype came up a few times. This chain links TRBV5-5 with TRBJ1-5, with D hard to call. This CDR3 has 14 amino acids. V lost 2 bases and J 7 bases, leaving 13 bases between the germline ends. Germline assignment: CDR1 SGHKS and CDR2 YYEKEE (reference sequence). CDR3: CASSLRVEGQPQHF. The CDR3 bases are TGTGCCAGCAGCTTACGGGTCGAAGGGCAGCCCCAGCATTTT. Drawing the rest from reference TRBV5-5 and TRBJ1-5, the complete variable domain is DAGVTQSPTHLIKTRGQQVTLRCSPISGHKSVSWYQQVLGQGPQFIFQYYEKEERGRGNFPDRFSARQFPNYSSELNVNALLLGDSALYLCASSLRVEGQPQHFGDGTRLSIL.

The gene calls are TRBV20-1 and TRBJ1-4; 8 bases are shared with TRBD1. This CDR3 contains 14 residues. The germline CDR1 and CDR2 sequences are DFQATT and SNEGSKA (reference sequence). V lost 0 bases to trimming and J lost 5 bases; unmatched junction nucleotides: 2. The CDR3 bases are TGCAGTGCTAGAGATGGGACAGGAAATGAAAAACTGTTTTTT. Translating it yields CSARDGTGNEKLFF.

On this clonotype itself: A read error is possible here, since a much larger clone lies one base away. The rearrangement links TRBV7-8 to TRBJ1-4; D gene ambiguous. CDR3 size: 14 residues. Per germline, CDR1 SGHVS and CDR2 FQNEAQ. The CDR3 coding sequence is TGTGCCAGCAGATTAGAAAGTCCTAATGAAAAACTGTTTTTT. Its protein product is CASRLESPNEKLFF.

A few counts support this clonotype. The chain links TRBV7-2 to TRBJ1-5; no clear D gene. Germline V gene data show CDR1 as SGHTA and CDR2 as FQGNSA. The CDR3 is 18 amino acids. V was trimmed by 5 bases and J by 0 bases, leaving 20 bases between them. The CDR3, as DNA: TGTGCCAGCAGCCTAGACCGTCCGGGCCTCTATAGCAATCAGCCCCAGCATTTT. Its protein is CASSLDRPGLYSNQPQHF.

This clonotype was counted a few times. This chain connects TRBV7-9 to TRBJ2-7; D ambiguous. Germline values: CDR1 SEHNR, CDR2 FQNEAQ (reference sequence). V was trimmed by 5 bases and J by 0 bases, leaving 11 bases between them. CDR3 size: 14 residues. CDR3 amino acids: CASSPDVASYEQYF. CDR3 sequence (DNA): TGTGCCAGCAGCCCCGACGTGGCCTCCTACGAGCAGTACTTC.

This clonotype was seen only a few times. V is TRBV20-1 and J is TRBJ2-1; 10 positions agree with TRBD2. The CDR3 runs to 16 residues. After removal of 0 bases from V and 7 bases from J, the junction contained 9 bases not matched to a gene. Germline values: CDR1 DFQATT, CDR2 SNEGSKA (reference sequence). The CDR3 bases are TGCAGTGCTAGAGATACCTTTAGCGGGGGGATGAATGAGCAGTTCTTC. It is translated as CSARDTFSGGMNEQFF.

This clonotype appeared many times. This CDR3 reads CASSEAPTGGGSPLHF. The CDR3 DNA reads TGTGCCAGCAGTGAAGCTCCGACAGGGGGGGGGTCACCCCTCCACTTT. The rearrangement uses TRBV6-1 and TRBJ1-6; 9 bases agree with TRBD1. The J segment lost 10 bases and the V segment lost 0 bases, leaving 7 bases of the junction unmatched. Germline V gene lookup returns CDR1 MNHNS and CDR2 SASEGT. This CDR3 is 16 amino acids long.

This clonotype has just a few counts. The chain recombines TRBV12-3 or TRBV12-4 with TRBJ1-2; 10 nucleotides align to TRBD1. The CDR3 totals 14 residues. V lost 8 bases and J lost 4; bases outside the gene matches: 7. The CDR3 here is CASGDRGLPYGYTF. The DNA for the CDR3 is TGTGCCAGCGGAGACAGGGGGCTTCCCTATGGCTACACCTTC.

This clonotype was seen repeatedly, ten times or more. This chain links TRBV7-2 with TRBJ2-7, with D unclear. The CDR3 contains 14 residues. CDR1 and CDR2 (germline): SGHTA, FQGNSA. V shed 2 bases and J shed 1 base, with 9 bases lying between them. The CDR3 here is CASSLIKGSYEQYF. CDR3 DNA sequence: TGTGCCAGCAGCTTAATAAAGGGTTCCTACGAGCAGTACTTC. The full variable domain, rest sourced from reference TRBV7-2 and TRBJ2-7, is GAGVSQSPSNKVTEKGKDVELRCDPISGHTALYWYRQSLGQGLEFLIYFQGNSAPDKSGLPSDRFSAERTGGSVSTLTIQRTQQEDSAVYLCASSLIKGSYEQYFGPGTRLTVT.

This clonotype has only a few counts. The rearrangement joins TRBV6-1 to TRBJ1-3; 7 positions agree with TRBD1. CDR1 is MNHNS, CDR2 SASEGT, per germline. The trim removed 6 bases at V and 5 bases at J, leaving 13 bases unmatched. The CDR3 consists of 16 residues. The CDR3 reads CASRDPGGARRNTIYF. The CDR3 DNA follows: TGTGCCAGCAGAGATCCAGGGGGTGCGAGGCGAAACACCATATATTTT.